This T cell receptor beta chain was found in a study of T cell responses to AZD1222 COVID-19 vaccine. Libraries were prepared by immunoSEQ multiplex PCR; TCRdb keeps only in-frame clonotypes and omits some of them. The data hold 200,000 or so clones, with about 94% observed a single time. Whole-study results and caveats: The donor cohort was predominantly white British with a female majority, and clonal diversity may have been underestimated.

A remark on this clone: Its antigen is not identified.

Trimming left V 0 bases short and J 3 bases short, with 15 bases between. CDR1 and CDR2 (germline): LGHNA, YSLEER. The CDR3 sequence is 16 residues long. The V gene is TRBV4-3, the J gene TRBJ2-7; D is possibly TRBD1 (6 bases). The clonotype comes from an adult in good health. The material was peripheral blood, obtained on day 0 of AZD1222 vaccination. The CDR3 protein is CASSQDLGQPYYEQYF. CDR3 sequence (DNA): TGCGCCAGCAGCCAAGATCTTGGACAGCCTTACTACGAGCAGTACTTC.